These 5 T cell receptor beta chains originate from one sample sequenced in a study of T-cell reconstitution after alpha-beta-depleted transplantation in children. The TCRbeta library was prepared with unique molecular identifiers. From the PCR reads, TCRdb called clonotypes with MiXCR, one entry per CDR3 protein. The table lists hundreds of thousands of distinct CDR3 sequences, approximately 13% of them singletons. The specimen was PBMCs, mostly from graft donor cells, collected 360 days after TCRalphabeta/CD19-depleted stem cell transplant. The receptors stem from a male patient between 10 and 17 years old who had a stem cell transplant for acute myeloid leukemia, so the T cells may come from the graft donor.

This clonotype was seen a handful of times. Here the CDR3 DNA reads TGCGCCAGCAGGGAGGGGAGAGCTTTCTTT. This codes for CASREGRAFF. The chain combines TRBV4-1 with TRBJ1-1, with D possibly being TRBD1 (5 bases). CDR1 and CDR2 from the germline V gene are MGHRA and YSYEKL. The CDR3 runs to 10 residues. V was cut by 6 bases and J by 10 bases, with 9 bases left in between.

The table lists this clonotype with many counts. The chain uses TRBV11-2 and TRBJ2-1, with unresolved D. The CDR3 loop spans 12 amino acids. V was clipped by 5 bases and J by 5 bases, with 7 bases between them. Looked up from germline, CDR1 is SGHAT and CDR2 is FQNNGV. CDR3: CASSHRNNEQFF. The CDR3 nucleotides read TGTGCCAGCAGCCATCGTAACAATGAGCAGTTCTTC. Filled out from reference TRBV11-2 and TRBJ2-1, the complete variable domain reads EAGVAQSPRYKIIEKRQSVAFWCNPISGHATLYWYQQILGQGPKLLIQFQNNGVVDDSQLPKDRFSAERLKGVDSTLKIQPAKLEDSAVYLCASSHRNNEQFFGPGTRLTVL.

Only a few counts were recorded for this clonotype. This rearrangement joins TRBV20-1 to TRBJ2-5; no firm D call. Trimming stripped 6 bases from V and 5 bases from J, with 13 bases between. In germline, CDR1 is DFQATT, CDR2 SNEGSKA (reference sequence). This CDR3 is built from 12 residues. For the CDR3, the DNA is TGCAGTGCCACCCTTTCTGGGGAGACCCAGTACTTC. Protein: CSATLSGETQYF.

This clonotype turned up a few times. The chain combines TRBV6-5 with TRBJ2-1; D is unresolved. The CDR3 extends over 16 amino acids. In germline, CDR1 is MNHEY, CDR2 SVGAGI. Trimming removed 0 bases from V and 0 bases from J, with 9 bases in between. The CDR3 here is CASSYSVGSSYNEQFF. The CDR3 DNA is TGTGCCAGCAGTTACTCGGTGGGCAGCTCCTACAATGAGCAGTTCTTC.

This clonotype came up many times. The chain carries TRBV12-3 or TRBV12-4 and TRBJ2-1; 10 nucleotides agree with TRBD2. Trimming removed 4 bases from V and 6 bases from J; junction bases left unmatched: 6. This CDR3 has 15 amino acids. CDR3 sequence reads: CASSSPSGSSNEQFF. CDR3 DNA sequence: TGTGCCAGCAGTTCCCCTAGCGGGAGTAGCAATGAGCAGTTCTTC.